This TCR beta chain was identified during a study of post-analysis software for immune sequencing data. The V end lost 9 bases, the J end lost 1 base, and 13 bases lay between the germline ends. CDR1 is SGHVS and CDR2 is FQNEAQ in the germline V gene. The CDR3 runs to 14 residues. Unique-molecular-identifier-tagged TCR beta cDNA libraries were used. Each CDR3 protein is one row after TCRdb ran MiXCR on the PCR reads. The table lists roughly 160,000 distinct CDR3 sequences, roughly 34% of them singletons. This clonotype came up a few times. Its antigen is undetermined. Study results and limitations: By F measure, strong co-clustering occurred among samples prepared in the same batch. For normalized Chao1 diversity, multiple sclerosis patients scored significantly lower than controls did.

Sequenced material: blood, taken after autologous hematopoietic stem cell transplantation. The rearrangement joins TRBV7-8 to TRBJ1-5; D may be TRBD1 (5 bases). The source is a girl aged 10 to 17 with multiple sclerosis. DNA of the CDR3: TGTGCCAGTGTCTGGGACGAGAGCAATCAGCCCCAGCATTTT. This gives the protein CASVWDESNQPQHF.